The source of this T cell receptor (beta chain) is a study of blood T cell repertoires in COVID-19. Turning to the study itself: PBMCs, B-cell-depleted T cells, or T cells provided the cDNA or gDNA that made up the material.

This clone has a single count. The protocol was immunoSEQ multiplex PCR, while the TCRdb copy is restricted to in-frame clones and leaves out a portion. The sample lists about 240,000 clones, around 83% seen once, with roughly 3.3% in the top ten. V lost 6 bases and J 6 bases, leaving 16 bases between the germline ends. The CDR3 has 14 amino acids. In germline, CDR1 is SGHVS, CDR2 FQNEAQ. The sequence came from a woman under 30 with acute or convalescent COVID-19. Sample: peripheral blood. The chain joins TRBV7-8 to TRBJ2-3; tentatively, D is TRBD2 (5 bases). CDR3 sequence: CASRYLALTDTQYF. DNA of the CDR3: TGTGCCAGCAGATATCTAGCACTCACGGATACGCAGTATTTT. The full variable domain, with the rest looked up from reference TRBV7-8 and TRBJ2-3, is GAGVSQSPRYKVAKRGQDVALRCDPISGHVSLFWYQQALGQGPEFLTYFQNEAQLDKSGLPSDRFFAERPEGSVSTLKIQRTQQEDSAVYLCASRYLALTDTQYFGPGTRLTVL.